The source of this T cell receptor (beta chain) is a study of vaccination and CD4 T cells after COVID-19. In the study overall: Six males and four females constituted the convalescent cohort, two of whom were Hispanic.

One entry per CDR3 protein results from TCRdb running MiXCR on the PCR reads. The sample contains 15,000 to 20,000 distinct CDR3 sequences, around 62% of which appear only once. This CDR3 has 11 amino acids. The rearrangement links TRBV12-1 to TRBJ2-3; TRBD1 is taken as the D call from the table, unchecked against the DNA. TRBV12-1 is deemed a pseudogene. The specimen comprised CD4+ T cells from blood, sampled before SARS-CoV-2 vaccination. The sequence was obtained from a human donor who had recovered from COVID-19. The CDR3 reads CASSCPTGQYF. The CDR3 DNA sequence: TGTGCCAGCAGCTGCCCCACGGGACAGTATTTT.